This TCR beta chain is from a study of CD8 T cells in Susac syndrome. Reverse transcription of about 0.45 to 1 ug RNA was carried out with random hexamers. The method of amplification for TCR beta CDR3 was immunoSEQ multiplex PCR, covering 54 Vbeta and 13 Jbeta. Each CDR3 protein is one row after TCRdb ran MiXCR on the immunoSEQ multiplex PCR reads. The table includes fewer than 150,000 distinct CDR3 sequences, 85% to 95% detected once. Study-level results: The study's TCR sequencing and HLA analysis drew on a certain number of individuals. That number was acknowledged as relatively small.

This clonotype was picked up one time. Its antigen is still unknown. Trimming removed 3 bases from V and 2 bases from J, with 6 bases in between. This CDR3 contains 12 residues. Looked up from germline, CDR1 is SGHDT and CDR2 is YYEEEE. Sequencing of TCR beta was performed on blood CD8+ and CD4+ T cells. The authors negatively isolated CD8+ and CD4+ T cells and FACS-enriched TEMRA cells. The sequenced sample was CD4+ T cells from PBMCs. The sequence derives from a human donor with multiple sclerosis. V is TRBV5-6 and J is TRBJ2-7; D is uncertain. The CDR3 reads CASSWEPYEQYF. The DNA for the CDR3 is TGTGCCAGCAGCTGGGAACCCTACGAGCAGTACTTC.